The TCR beta chain under discussion was sequenced for a study of regulatory T cells in long-lasting Graves disease. This clonotype was detected a few times. Arm-PCR of CDR3 regions and iRepertoire HTBI primers were used to build TCR beta libraries. TCRdb reanalysed the multiplex PCR reads using MiXCR and keeps one entry per CDR3 protein. Of under 500,000 distinct CDR3 sequences in the sample, roughly 15% were seen once. Indicated time point: newly diagnosed GD, antithyroid drugs for less than 3 months. RNA isolated from PBMCs was used to make the TCR library. This sample also belongs to another study, concerning T cells in Graves' hyperthyroidism and ophthalmopathy. This second report adds: Stable disease denoted Graves' hyperthyroidism without ophthalmopathy progression within 18 months.

The specimen was peripheral blood mononuclear cells (PBMCs), collected at new diagnosis, from a patient treated with antithyroid drugs. The source of this sequence is a woman aged 25-40 years with Graves disease.

CDR3 loop: CASSGSGRAPYEQYF. In DNA, the CDR3 is TGTGCCAGCAGTGGTAGCGGGAGGGCCCCCTACGAGCAGTACTTC. The gene calls are TRBV25-1 and TRBJ2-7; 11 bases align to TRBD2. The CDR3 contains 15 residues. The J segment lost 2 bases and the V segment lost 4 bases, leaving 4 bases of the junction unmatched. The germline gives CDR1 MGHDK, CDR2 SYGVNS.